The clone carrying this T cell receptor beta chain was counted ten times or more. Its target is not known. The treatment was: PENTA 11 planned treatment interruption arm or continuous ART arm. Naive CD4+ CD45RA+ CD45RO- T cells were sorted from thawed PBMCs. RNA-based 3' RACE libraries used unique molecular identifiers. TCRdb ran MiXCR on the 3' RACE reads and lists one entry per CDR3 protein. The sample gives about 89,000 distinct CDR3 sequences, approximately 6.9% of which show up once; about 1.1% is in the top ten. The data stem from a study of HIV-infected children after antiretroviral therapy interruption. Whole-study context: Four children interrupted treatment; four stayed on continuous treatment. For the interruption arm, samples span week 0 through about 3 years after study end. Study-wide results and limits: Naive CD4+ CDR3 sharing between time points fell after interruption began.

Germline V gene lookup returns CDR1 SGHNT and CDR2 YYREEE (reference sequence). The CDR3 is 15 residues long. V shed 5 bases and J shed 6 bases, with 20 bases lying between them. The sequence derives from a pool of human donors with HIV. The rearrangement uses TRBV5-4 and TRBJ1-1; the D gene is possibly TRBD1 (6 bases). Sequenced material: CD45RA+ CD4+ T cells from PBMCs, pooled from several time points, taken from a donor given antiretroviral therapy, either interrupted or continuous. Subset denoted: naive CD4+ CD45RA+ CD45RO- T cells. The CDR3 coding sequence is TGTGCCAGCAGGCCCCACAAATTAGGGGGTTCTGAAGCTTTCTTT. As protein: CASRPHKLGGSEAFF.